The source of this T cell receptor beta chain is a study of T cell responses to AZD1222 COVID-19 vaccine (dated by TCRdb to about 2021). General notes on the study: AZD1222 recipients with second doses at about 4 weeks or about 12 weeks were pooled, because spike-specific TCR depth and breadth did not differ between schedules. A total of more than 230 trial participants underwent TCR sequencing, of whom about 200 had received two doses of AZD1222 and 26 had received two doses of the MenACWY control vaccine. Enrollment into the trials was organized by age into subgroups of 18-55, 56-69 and 70-plus years, and those subgroups contained roughly 160, 29 and 62 TCR-sequenced participants, respectively. Results and caveats for the whole study, not just this receptor: Because no samples from the day 14 peak response were available, repertoires could be characterized only after the peak T cell response. Most participants were white British and females outnumbered males, and the authors suggested that clonal diversity may have been underestimated. A significant rise in spike-specific TCR breadth and depth was observed after two AZD1222 doses relative to day 0 and relative to MenACWY recipients. The whole spike protein was spanned by vaccine-associated CD4 TCRs, and dominant responses were seen in regions 160-218 and 743-854. Only five to seven AZD1222 recipients were SARS-CoV-2 seropositive at baseline, limiting conclusions about previously exposed vaccinees. In the small 56-69-year group, the increase in depth fell short of significance, most likely because of low power. Reportedly, close to half of the unique spike-specific TCRs recognized epitopes lying outside the regions that are mutated in the B.1.351 and B.1.1.7 variants.

To note about this clone: Its antigen remains unidentified. No much larger clone is present one base from it, and per-base qualities are unavailable.

The CDR3 regions of human TCRbeta chains were analyzed by immunosequencing. In the authors' own workflow: Repertoire TCRs were checked for matches against a reference library of SARS-CoV-2-specific TCRs that had been generated using the MIRA antigen-specificity platform. Breadth meant the fraction of unique TCRs that were SARS-CoV-2-associated, whereas depth meant the fraction of total T cells that were SARS-CoV-2-associated. Using the MIRA data, every spike-specific TCR was mapped to the spike region that the TCR reacted to and assigned to either a CD4 or a CD8 class. Log10-transformed breadth and depth values were compared by one-way ANOVA with Sidak's multiple comparisons tests. Entries here come from immuneACCESS through TCRdb and include only in-frame sequences with V and J called. Some clones fail to appear in such tables; in the studies checked, an unresolved V gene covers under half of the shortfall, and the cause of the remainder is unknown. That table supplies the V and J calls and clone size; D and trimming were determined from the DNA. For this sample there are around 63,000 clones; around 86% appear just once. Of the sample, roughly a fifth is held by the ten largest clones.

A distance of 14 bases separates the germline ends of V and J, which lose 4 bases and 1 base respectively. Based on the germline V gene (reference sequence), the CDR1 and CDR2 sequences are SGHNT and YYREEE. Taken from cysteine to phenylalanine, the CDR3 has 15 residues. The CDR3 DNA has 45 bases and is translated from base 1. Per the publication, the time point label means: baseline before first vaccination. Samples from vaccinated people were obtained from the UK trials COV001 and COV002, which included a single-blind randomized controlled phase 2/3 trial of AZD1222 (ChAdOx1 nCoV-19) in healthy adults. For TCRbeta chain sequencing, PBMC samples from trial participants were taken at day 0 and at day 28 after the second dose.

This TCR was sampled from an adult in good health. Here the chain combines TRBV5-4 and TRBJ1-1; the D gene cannot be resolved reliably. The source material was peripheral blood, sampled on day 0 of AZD1222 vaccination. The nucleotide sequence is TGTGCCAGCAGCGGGTTCGTGCGGGGGAACACTGAAGCTTTCTTT. Its product reads: CASSGFVRGNTEAFF.